The 18 T cell receptor beta chains presented below share a single source sample, sequenced in a study of shared clonotypes between healthy human individuals. Produced via immunoSEQ multiplex PCR; TCRdb's table is partial and in-frame only. Of 2 million to 2.5 million clones in the sample, just under 95% were seen once. Sequencing was performed on naive CD4+ T cells from PBMCs. Subset defined: CD45RA+ positively selected. The receptors stem from a man younger than 35 in good health. Some clones in this sample may be carry-over from other donors' samples.

V gene TRBV27 combines with J gene TRBJ1-5; 10 nucleotides align to TRBD1. The CDR3 totals 16 residues. The V segment lost 5 bases and the J segment 4 bases; nucleotides outside the gene matches: 8. Germline values: CDR1 MNHEY, CDR2 SMNVEV (reference sequence). The CDR3 DNA is TGTGCCAGCAGTAAACGACAGGGGGCGGGAAATCAGCCCCAGCATTTT. This codes for CASSKRQGAGNQPQHF.

J is TRBJ2-7 and V is TRBV30; TRBD2 aligns across 10 bases. In germline, CDR1 is GTSNPN, CDR2 SVGIG (reference sequence). Germline trimming cut 0 bases from V and 2 bases from J; bases unmatched to any gene: 4. The CDR3 totals 15 residues. The CDR3: CAWSVGLARAYEQYF. The CDR3 DNA is TGTGCCTGGAGTGTGGGACTAGCGAGGGCCTACGAGCAGTACTTC.

The chain is built from TRBV27 and TRBJ2-2; D is perhaps TRBD1 (5 bases). V was clipped by 3 bases and J by 6 bases, with 11 bases between them. The V gene's germline CDR1 is MNHEY and CDR2 SMNVEV (reference sequence). This CDR3 has 14 amino acids. CDR3 residues: CASSLQGWAGELFF. CDR3 nucleotides: TGTGCCAGCAGTTTGCAGGGATGGGCCGGGGAGCTGTTTTTT.

The chain uses TRBV18 and TRBJ2-3; D gene ambiguous. V gave up 3 bases and J gave up 3 bases, with 19 bases separating them. The CDR3 loop spans 17 amino acids. Germline values: CDR1 KGHSH, CDR2 LQKENI. In nucleotides, the CDR3 is TGTGCCAGCTCACCCAAGCTCTTACGCCAGATAACAGATACGCAGTATTTT. The encoded protein is CASSPKLLRQITDTQYF.

This clone has a single count. The rearrangement links TRBV30 to TRBJ2-1, with 14 bases matching TRBD2. In germline, CDR1 is GTSNPN, CDR2 SVGIG (reference sequence). V trimming: 2 bases; J trimming: 8 bases; junction bases outside the gene matches: 5. The CDR3 is made up of 15 amino acids. CDR3: CAWSQGLAGVHEQFF. The CDR3 DNA is TGTGCCTGGAGTCAGGGACTAGCGGGAGTCCATGAGCAGTTCTTC.

This clone has only a few counts. The same CDR3 also results from other DNA sequences found in this sample. V is TRBV5-1 and J is TRBJ2-1, with D tentatively TRBD2 (6 bases). Trimming shortened V by 4 bases and J by 7 bases, and 9 bases separated the two germline ends. CDR1 and CDR2 (germline): SGHRS, YFSETQ. The CDR3 runs to 12 residues. Written as DNA, the CDR3 is TGCGCCAGCAGCACCAGCGGGAATGAGCAGTTCTTC. Its protein is CASSTSGNEQFF.

This chain uses TRBV7-2 with TRBJ2-1, with no clear D. CDR1 and CDR2 (germline): SGHTA, FQGNSA. V shed 5 bases and J shed 6 bases, with 8 bases lying between them. The CDR3 extends over 12 amino acids. CDR3 coding DNA: TGTGCCAGCAGCCGTAGACTCAATGAGCAGTTCTTC. Its translation is CASSRRLNEQFF.

The J gene is TRBJ2-7, the V gene TRBV19, with D uncertain. Trimming removed 9 bases at V and 2 bases at J, with 11 bases between. Germline-derived CDR1 and CDR2 are LNHDA and SQIVND (reference sequence). The CDR3 runs 12 residues. CDR3 protein: CASKDGAYEQYF. Written as DNA, the CDR3 is TGTGCCAGCAAAGACGGAGCCTACGAGCAGTACTTC.

This clone showed up just once. The V and J genes are TRBV27 and TRBJ2-7; D unresolved. The CDR3 is 14 residues long. In germline, CDR1 is MNHEY, CDR2 SMNVEV (reference sequence). V was pared by 0 bases and J by 2 bases, with 8 bases between. The CDR3 loop reads CASSLSGSTYEQYF. As DNA, the CDR3 is TGTGCCAGCAGTTTATCGGGCTCCACCTACGAGCAGTACTTC.

The chain employs TRBV10-3 and TRBJ2-3; D call uncertain. CDR3 length equals 15 residues. The V end was cut by 7 bases, the J end by 0 bases, with 14 bases between. Germline assignment: CDR1 ENHRY and CDR2 SYGVKD. The CDR3 spells CAIKQEETSTDTQYF. DNA for the CDR3: TGTGCCATCAAACAAGAGGAGACGAGCACAGATACGCAGTATTTT.

The V and J genes are TRBV5-4 and TRBJ2-3, with D maybe TRBD2 (6 bases). Trimming removed 0 bases at V and 3 bases at J, with 14 bases between. The CDR3 length is 16 residues. CDR1 is SGHNT and CDR2 is YYREEE in the germline V gene (reference sequence). The CDR3 DNA sequence: TGTGCCAGCAGCTTGGAGGCGACTAGGAGTACAGATACGCAGTATTTT. Translation: CASSLEATRSTDTQYF.

This clone appeared once. The V gene is TRBV28, the J gene TRBJ1-5; 10 bases are shared with TRBD1. Unmatched junction bases numbered 5, after V lost 5 bases and J lost 7 bases. In germline, CDR1 is MDHEN, CDR2 SYDVKM. The CDR3 has 14 amino acids. As DNA, the CDR3 is TGTGCCAGCAGTATTCGACAGGGGGCGCAGCCCCAGCATTTT. Encoded protein: CASSIRQGAQPQHF.

The rearrangement uses TRBV5-1 and TRBJ2-5, with TRBD2 matching over 14 bases. CDR3 length: 17 amino acids. Germline-derived CDR1 and CDR2 are SGHRS and YFSETQ. Trimming cost V 0 bases and J 5 bases; bases outside gene matches: 6. In nucleotides, the CDR3 is TGCGCCAGCAGCTTGGGACTAGCGGGAGGGATGGACGAGACCCAGTACTTC. It specifies CASSLGLAGGMDETQYF. Looking up the rest from reference TRBV5-1 and TRBJ2-5 gives the full variable domain: KAGVTQTPRYLIKTRGQQVTLSCSPISGHRSVSWYQQTPGQGLQFLFEYFSETQRNKGNFPGRFSGRQFSNSRSEMNVSTLELGDSALYLCASSLGLAGGMDETQYFGPGTRLLVL.

This chain joins TRBV19 and TRBJ2-7; TRBD1 aligns across 9 bases. This CDR3 region has 16 residues. Trimming removed 5 bases from V and 0 bases from J; junction bases left unmatched: 8. The germline CDR1 and CDR2 sequences are LNHDA and SQIVND (reference sequence). The CDR3 region is CASSSPGQGSSYEQYF. CDR3 nucleotide sequence: TGTGCCAGTAGTTCCCCGGGACAGGGAAGCTCCTACGAGCAGTACTTC.

The V gene is TRBV28, the J gene TRBJ2-2; D tentatively fits TRBD1 or TRBD2 (5 bases each). The germline V gene encodes CDR1 MDHEN and CDR2 SYDVKM. Trimming shortened V by 5 bases and J by 3 bases, and 13 bases separated the two germline ends. This CDR3 has 15 residues. The CDR3 DNA is TGTGCCAGCAGTCCTGGGGGTTGGGACACCGGGGAGCTGTTTTTT. It is translated as CASSPGGWDTGELFF. Full variable domain (rest looked up from reference TRBV28 and TRBJ2-2): DVKVTQSSRYLVKRTGEKVFLECVQDMDHENMFWYRQDPGLGLRLIYFSYDVKMKEKGDIPEGYSVSREKKERFSLILESASTNQTSMYLCASSPGGWDTGELFFGEGSRLTVL.

The CDR3 loop is CASSSPAVTNEKLFF. In DNA form, the CDR3 reads TGTGCCAGCAGCTCGCCGGCGGTAACTAATGAAAAACTGTTTTTT. V usage is TRBV7-9 and J usage is TRBJ1-4; D is uncertain. This CDR3 comprises 15 residues. Germline-derived CDR1 and CDR2 are SEHNR and FQNEAQ (reference sequence). The V end was cut by 4 bases, the J end by 1 base, with 10 bases between. Full variable domain (remainder filled in from reference TRBV7-9 and TRBJ1-4): DTGVSQNPRHKITKRGQNVTFRCDPISEHNRLYWYRQTLGQGPEFLTYFQNEAQLEKSRLLSDRFSAERPKGSFSTLEIQRTEQGDSAMYLCASSSPAVTNEKLFFGSGTQLSVL.

The chain is built from TRBV10-1 and TRBJ2-1; D could derive from TRBD1 or TRBD2 (6 bases each). The CDR3 is 15 amino acids. Per germline, CDR1 WNHNN and CDR2 SYGVQD (reference sequence). V gave up 5 bases and J gave up 7 bases, with 18 bases separating them. The CDR3 reads CASSKHPGGLNEQFF. The CDR3 DNA is TGCGCCAGCAGTAAACACCCTGGGGGGCTAAATGAGCAGTTCTTC.

The genes are TRBV21-1 and TRBJ2-3; the D call TRBD1 from the table was never checked on the DNA. TRBV21-1 is classified as a pseudogene. The CDR3 runs to 19 residues. Here the CDR3 reads CARGGGQQGRMGGPDTQYF. The DNA of the CDR3 is TGTGCCAGAGGAGGGGGACAACAGGGGCGTATGGGTGGGCCAGATACGCAGTATTTT.